A single sample is the source of the 23 T cell receptor beta chains below, sequenced in a study of vaccination and CD4 T cells after COVID-19. Treatment: approximately nine-day PBMC culture with coronavirus spike peptide pools or control peptides (ViraFEST assay). For these receptors, no antigen is known. Sequencing of the DNA from cultured CD4+ T cells was carried out with the Oncomine TCR Beta short-read assay. TCRdb called the PCR reads again in MiXCR, with one record for every CDR3 protein. The table records 6,500 to 9,500 distinct CDR3 sequences, just under 55% of them present only once. Sequencing used CD4+ T cells from blood, cultured in vitro. The source is a human donor who had recovered from COVID-19.

This rearrangement joins TRBV11-3 to TRBJ2-5; 7 positions agree with TRBD1. V lost 5 bases, J lost 2 bases, and 2 bases stayed unmatched. Germline lookup yields CDR1 SGHNT and CDR2 YENEEA. The CDR3 totals 13 residues. The CDR3 sequence is CASSRDRQETQYF. For the CDR3, the DNA is TGTGCCAGCAGCCGGGACAGACAAGAGACCCAGTACTTC.

This clonotype was picked up a small number of times. V usage is TRBV20-1 and J usage is TRBJ1-1; D is unresolved. V was trimmed by 4 bases and J by 2 bases, leaving 14 bases between them. Looked up from germline, CDR1 is DFQATT and CDR2 is SNEGSKA (reference sequence). The CDR3 covers 14 residues. CDR3 sequence (DNA): TGCAGTGCTACCAATTCCAGACTTAACACTGAAGCTTTCTTT. Encoded protein: CSATNSRLNTEAFF.

This clonotype was observed a handful of times. The V call is TRBV6-2 or TRBV6-3, the J call TRBJ2-1, with 11 bases fitting TRBD2. Germline V gene sequence: CDR1 MNHEY, CDR2 SVGEGT. Trimming at V came to 3 bases and at J to 6 bases, leaving 4 bases not matched to a gene. CDR3 length equals 15 residues. CDR3 DNA: TGTGCCAGCAGTTATCTAGCGGGGGGCTTCAATGAGCAGTTCTTC. Encoded protein: CASSYLAGGFNEQFF.

V is TRBV9 and J is TRBJ2-3; the match to TRBD2 covers 13 bases. The germline gives CDR1 SGDLS, CDR2 YYNGEE. V dropped 2 bases and J dropped 0; count of bases not matched to a gene: 6. The CDR3 is made up of 18 amino acids. The DNA for the CDR3 is TGTGCCAGCAGCGTGTGGACTAGCGGGGGCTCTAGCACAGATACGCAGTATTTT. Translating gives CASSVWTSGGSSTDTQYF.

This clonotype was detected only a few times. The chain links TRBV6-2 or TRBV6-3 to TRBJ1-6; D is unclear. There are 14 residues in the CDR3. The germline CDR1 and CDR2 sequences are MNHEY and SVGEGT. V lost 6 bases and J 4 bases, leaving 10 bases between the germline ends. The DNA of the CDR3 is TGTGCCAGCAGGCTTACCGGATATAATTCACCCCTCCACTTT. Translation gives CASRLTGYNSPLHF.

This clonotype was picked up a small number of times. J is TRBJ1-2 and V is TRBV4-3; 10 nucleotides agree with TRBD1. Germline V gene data show CDR1 as LGHNA and CDR2 as YSLEER. The CDR3 is made up of 16 amino acids. With V trimmed by 0 bases and J by 3 bases, 4 bases remained unmatched. The CDR3 DNA follows: TGCGCCAGCAGCCAAGAGGCGGACAGGGGGTACTATGGCTACACCTTC. Its protein product is CASSQEADRGYYGYTF.

The rearrangement links TRBV5-1 to TRBJ2-3; 9 bases align to TRBD1. CDR3 length: 15 amino acids. J lost 2 bases, V lost 0 bases, and 1 base had no gene match. Germline loops: CDR1 SGHRS, CDR2 YFSETQ. The CDR3 is CASSLGDRDTDTQYF. The CDR3 DNA is TGCGCCAGCAGCTTGGGGGACAGGGACACAGATACGCAGTATTTT.

The chain combines TRBV5-6 with TRBJ1-2, with TRBD1 identical over 7 bases. Trimming took 0 bases from V and 4 from J; bases not matched to a gene: 6. Germline V gene lookup returns CDR1 SGHDT and CDR2 YYEEEE. This CDR3 has 15 amino acids. CDR3 nucleotide sequence: TGTGCCAGCAGCTTGGTGTCAGGGGGTTTCTATGGCTACACCTTC. Translated: CASSLVSGGFYGYTF.

V gene TRBV5-4 combines with J gene TRBJ2-3; 12 nucleotides align to TRBD2. The V segment lost 4 bases and the J segment 10 bases; nucleotides outside the gene matches: 10. The CDR3 has 15 amino acids. Germline values: CDR1 SGHNT, CDR2 YYREEE (reference sequence). For the CDR3, the DNA is TGTGCCAGCAGCGGCGGTCTAGCGGGGGGGCTTGCGCAGTATTTT. Translation gives CASSGGLAGGLAQYF.

The chain recombines TRBV12-3 or TRBV12-4 with TRBJ1-2; TRBD1 aligns across 7 bases. The CDR3 runs 13 residues. Trimming took 5 bases from V and 8 from J; bases not matched to a gene: 8. The CDR3 region is CASSPRQGSGYTF. The DNA for the CDR3 is TGTGCCAGCAGTCCCCGACAGGGATCGGGCTACACCTTC.

This clonotype has just one count. V usage is TRBV7-2 and J usage is TRBJ2-7; D is ambiguous. CDR3 length equals 16 residues. V was shortened by 5 bases and J by 0 bases, with 17 bases between the two germline ends. Germline CDR1 reads SGHTA; CDR2 reads FQGNSA. The CDR3 DNA reads as TGTGCCAGCAGCCGGGCGAGCGCCCGGAGCTCCTACGAGCAGTACTTC. This translates into CASSRASARSSYEQYF.

This clonotype was counted a few times. One end of the junction is discordant with germline, which a read error may explain. V usage is TRBV7-8 and J usage is TRBJ2-2; maybe TRBD1 (5 bases). Germline lookup yields CDR1 SGHVS and CDR2 FQNEAQ. This CDR3 region has 18 residues. The CDR3 here is CASSLEVTAPSNAGELFF. CDR3 in DNA: TGTGCCAGCAGCTTAGAAGTGACAGCGCCCTCGAACGCCGGGGAGCTGTTTTTT.

V usage is TRBV11-3 and J usage is TRBJ1-6, with TRBD1 identical over 8 bases. V dropped 5 bases and J dropped 8; count of bases not matched to a gene: 5. The CDR3 is 14 amino acids. Germline-derived CDR1 and CDR2 are SGHNT and YENEEA. CDR3 bases: TGTGCCAGCAGCCTGGGACAGGCCGATTCACCCCTCCACTTT. Protein: CASSLGQADSPLHF.

This chain links TRBV12-5 with TRBJ2-3, with a weak D call TRBD2 (6 bases). The CDR3 has 15 amino acids. Germline CDR1 reads LGHNT; CDR2 reads FRNRAP. V gave up 7 bases and J gave up 4 bases, with 18 bases separating them. The CDR3 region has the DNA TGTGCTAGTGCCCCGGCGCGGGGCTGGGCAGATACGCAGTATTTT. Amino acid sequence: CASAPARGWADTQYF.

This chain connects TRBV5-1 to TRBJ1-2; D is possibly TRBD1 (5 bases). Trimming took off 4 bases at V and 2 bases at J, with 9 bases between the two ends. Germline values: CDR1 SGHRS, CDR2 YFSETQ. CDR3 length equals 13 residues. The CDR3 is CASSPRENYGYTF. The CDR3 DNA reads TGCGCCAGCAGCCCCAGGGAAAACTATGGCTACACCTTC.

The sample holds a few counts of this clonotype. The rearrangement links TRBV5-4 to TRBJ1-2; TRBD1 matches at 8 bases. The J segment lost 4 bases and the V segment lost 4 bases, leaving 6 bases of the junction unmatched. This CDR3 contains 14 residues. Germline CDR1 and CDR2: SGHNT and YYREEE (reference sequence). In nucleotides, the CDR3 is TGTGCCAGCAGCAGAGGGACAGGTGCCTATGGCTACACCTTC. Translating it yields CASSRGTGAYGYTF.

This clonotype was recorded once. V usage is TRBV5-4 and J usage is TRBJ2-2, with D tentatively TRBD1 (5 bases). The ends were cut back, 3 bases at V and 6 bases at J, with 15 bases in the middle. The CDR3 spans 15 residues. CDR1 is SGHNT, CDR2 YYREEE, per germline (reference sequence). The CDR3 loop is CASSWQGGVAGELFF. The CDR3, as DNA: TGTGCCAGCAGCTGGCAGGGTGGAGTGGCCGGGGAGCTGTTTTTT.

The chain carries TRBV5-1 and TRBJ2-1; 7 bases match TRBD2. Germline V gene data show CDR1 as SGHRS and CDR2 as YFSETQ. The CDR3 is 15 residues long. Trimming at V came to 6 bases and at J to 1 base, leaving 7 bases not matched to a gene. In DNA form, the CDR3 reads TGCGCCAGCACCTGGGGCGGGGGTTCCTACAATGAGCAGTTCTTC. The encoded protein is CASTWGGGSYNEQFF.

V and J are TRBV7-2 and TRBJ2-2; D is uncertain. This CDR3 spans 15 amino acids. Between the trimmed V and J ends, which lost 5 bases and 6 bases, there was a span of 16 bases. CDR1 is SGHTA, CDR2 FQGNSA, per germline. CDR3 sequence reads: CASSRALGDSGELFF. The CDR3 coding sequence is TGTGCCAGCAGCCGCGCCTTAGGTGATTCCGGGGAGCTGTTTTTT.

This clonotype has a handful of counts. This chain uses TRBV29-1 with TRBJ1-2, with 9 bases that match TRBD1. V dropped 7 bases and J dropped 4; count of bases not matched to a gene: 13. CDR1 is SQVTM and CDR2 is ANQGSEA in the germline V gene. This CDR3 has 15 residues. The chain's CDR3 is CSGGTWTGAAYGYTF. In nucleotides, the CDR3 is TGCAGCGGGGGGACCTGGACAGGGGCCGCCTATGGCTACACCTTC.

V is TRBV9 and J is TRBJ2-1; 9 bases match TRBD1. The V gene's germline CDR1 is SGDLS and CDR2 YYNGEE. After removal of 7 bases from V and 1 base from J, the junction contained 9 bases not matched to a gene. The CDR3 totals 16 residues. The CDR3 nucleotides are TGTGCCAGCCGTCCGACAGGGGGGCCTTCCTACAATGAGCAGTTCTTC. This gives the protein CASRPTGGPSYNEQFF.

This chain joins TRBV2 and TRBJ2-7, with TRBD1 matching over 7 bases. Germline V gives CDR1 SNHLY, CDR2 FYNNEI. The CDR3 length is 13 residues. V shed 8 bases and J 2 bases; nucleotides not matched to a gene: 6. CDR3 DNA: TGTGCCAGCCAGGGGGAAGGGCCCTACGAGCAGTACTTC. Protein: CASQGEGPYEQYF.

The V and J genes are TRBV7-6 and TRBJ1-2; D unclear. CDR3 size: 13 residues. V was shortened by 1 base and J by 7 bases, with 10 bases between the two germline ends. Germline V gene data show CDR1 as SGHVS and CDR2 as FNYEAQ. The CDR3 region is CASSLDYLSGYTF. CDR3 coding DNA: TGTGCCAGCAGCTTAGACTACTTAAGTGGCTACACCTTC.